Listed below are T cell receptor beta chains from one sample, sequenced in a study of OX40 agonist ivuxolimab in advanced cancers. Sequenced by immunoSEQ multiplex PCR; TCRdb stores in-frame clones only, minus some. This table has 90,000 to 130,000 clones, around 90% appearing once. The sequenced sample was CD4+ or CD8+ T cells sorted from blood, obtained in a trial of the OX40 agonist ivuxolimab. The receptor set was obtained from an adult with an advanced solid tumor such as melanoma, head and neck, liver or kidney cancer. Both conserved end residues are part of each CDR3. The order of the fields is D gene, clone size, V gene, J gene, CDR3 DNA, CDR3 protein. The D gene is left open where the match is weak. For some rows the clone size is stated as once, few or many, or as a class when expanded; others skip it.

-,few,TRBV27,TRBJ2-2,TGTGCCAGCAGTTGGAGGGGAGAAGGGGAGCTGTTTTTT,CASSWRGEGELFF
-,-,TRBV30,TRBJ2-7,TGTGCCTGGAGATTGACCGGGAGTCGGGAGGAGCAGTACTTC,CAWRLTGSREEQYF
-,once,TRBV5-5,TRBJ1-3,TGTGCCAGCAGCACCGAACAGGGTCCCTCTGGAAACACCATATATTTT,CASSTEQGPSGNTIYF
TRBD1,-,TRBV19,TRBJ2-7,TGTGCCAGTGCCCGACAGGGTCGCACCTACGAGCAGTACTTC,CASARQGRTYEQYF
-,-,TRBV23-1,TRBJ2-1,TGCGCCAGCATATCACAGGGACGCACCTACAATGAGCAGTTCTTC,CASISQGRTYNEQFF
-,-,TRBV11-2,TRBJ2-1,TGTGCCAGCAGCTTAGCGGGCTTTGAGCAGTTCTTC,CASSLAGFEQFF
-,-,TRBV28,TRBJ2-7,TGTGCCAGCAGTTTTAGGAACCTAGTTACCTACGAGCAGTACTTC,CASSFRNLVTYEQYF
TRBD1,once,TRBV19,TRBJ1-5,TGTGCCAGTACCCCCCGGGACAGCCGCAATCAGCCCCAGCATTTT,CASTPRDSRNQPQHF
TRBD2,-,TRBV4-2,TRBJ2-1,TGTGCCAGCAGCCCTTTAGGACTAGCGGGAGTAGGAAATGAGCAGTTCTTC,CASSPLGLAGVGNEQFF
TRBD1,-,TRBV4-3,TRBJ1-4,TGCGCCAGCAGCCGCCGAGGGCGCGGGGGGACAGGGTCGGAAAAACTGTTTTTT,CASSRRGRGGTGSEKLFF
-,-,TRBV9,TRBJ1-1,TGTGCCAGCAGCGTAGCCTTGAACACTGAAGCTTTCTTT,CASSVALNTEAFF
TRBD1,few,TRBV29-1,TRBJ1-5,TGCAGCGTGGGTATCGACAGGGATCAGCCCCAGCATTTT,CSVGIDRDQPQHF
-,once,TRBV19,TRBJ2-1,TGTGCCAGGGAGGGCCTTTGCAATGAGCAGTTCTTC,CAREGLCNEQFF